The 3 T cell receptor beta chains given below trace back to one sample, sequenced in a study of blood T cell repertoires in COVID-19. Data came from immunoSEQ multiplex PCR; TCRdb stores just in-frame clones and leaves some out. Of some 180,000 clones listed, 81% are singletons. Sequencing used peripheral blood. Source of these receptors: a woman aged 40 to 50 with COVID-19, enrolled during active disease.

The V and J genes are TRBV19 and TRBJ2-2; D gene uncertain. V gave up 11 bases and J gave up 0 bases, with 10 bases separating them. The CDR3 has 13 amino acids. CDR1 is LNHDA and CDR2 is SQIVND in the germline V gene (reference sequence). The DNA of the CDR3 is TGTGCCTTACAAGAGGCGAACACCGGGGAGCTGTTTTTT. Protein: CALQEANTGELFF.

The chain couples TRBV18 to TRBJ2-3; perhaps TRBD1 as D (5 bases). Germline V gene lookup returns CDR1 KGHSH and CDR2 LQKENI. With 2 bases removed from V and 0 bases from J, the gap between germline ends came to 6 bases. There are 14 residues in the CDR3. DNA for the CDR3: TGTGCCAGCTCACCATCAGGGAGCACAGATACGCAGTATTTT. Protein product: CASSPSGSTDTQYF.

The chain recombines TRBV19 with TRBJ1-2; TRBD1 aligns across 7 bases. Trimming took 6 bases from V and 8 from J; bases not matched to a gene: 15. The length of the CDR3 is 15 residues. The germline V gene encodes CDR1 LNHDA and CDR2 SQIVND (reference sequence). CDR3 nucleotides: TGTGCCAGTAGCACAACGCAGGGGGGCCGCCTGGGCTACACCTTC. Its protein product is CASSTTQGGRLGYTF.